The 2 T cell receptor beta chains reported below all come from one sample, sequenced in a study of CD8+CD57+ T cells in acquired aplastic anemia. TCR beta VDJ and CDR3 profiling used genomic DNA as template. MiXCR, applied by TCRdb to the reads, yields one record per CDR3 protein. This table has around 15,000 distinct CDR3 sequences, roughly 37% appearing once. No antigens are known for them. Patients chosen for sequencing had shown CD8+CD57+ cell expansion by flow cytometry. Findings and limits, study-wide: When set against total CD4+ and CD8+ pools, CD8+CD57+ cells in patients had lower diversity.

Material for sequencing was CD8+CD57+ T cells sorted from PBMCs. Subset defined: bead-enriched CD8+CD57+ effector memory T cells from SAA patients. Receptors were obtained from a human donor with aplastic anemia.

V usage is TRBV6-1 and J usage is TRBJ2-7; possible D gene TRBD2, 6 bases. Germline V gene lookup returns CDR1 MNHNS and CDR2 SASEGT. The length of the CDR3 is 14 residues. V was trimmed by 11 bases and J by 3 bases, leaving 20 bases between them. CDR3 DNA: TGTGCCTCCAAGGGAGGAGCGGGTAGCTACGAGCAGTACTTC. Residues: CASKGGAGSYEQYF.

The V and J genes are TRBV15 and TRBJ2-1, with 12 bases matching TRBD1. Per germline, CDR1 LNHNV and CDR2 YYDKDF (reference sequence). The CDR3 covers 17 residues. V lost 3 bases, J lost 6 bases, and 9 bases stayed unmatched. The CDR3 loop reads CATSSSRPGQGANEQFF. CDR3 coding DNA: TGTGCCACCAGCAGCTCCAGGCCGGGACAGGGGGCCAATGAGCAGTTCTTC.